A single sample gave rise to the 14 T cell receptor beta chains below, sequenced in a study of cytomegalovirus exposure and HLA in healthy donors. Primers for the PCR totalled 60 Vbeta and 13 Jbeta. Assay: immunoSEQ multiplex PCR; the TCRdb copy retains only in-frame clones and omits some. Of roughly 170,000 clones listed, over 80% are singletons. Sequenced: PBMCs. All receptors come from a man aged 50-59 years in good health and CMV-seronegative.

V gene TRBV5-4 combines with J gene TRBJ2-3, with 8 nucleotides matching TRBD1. Unmatched junction bases numbered 4, after V lost 4 bases and J lost 0 bases. This CDR3 has 15 residues. Germline V gene data show CDR1 as SGHNT and CDR2 as YYREEE (reference sequence). CDR3 nucleotide sequence: TGTGCCAGCAGCCGACAGGGGCCTAGCACAGATACGCAGTATTTT. This codes for CASSRQGPSTDTQYF.

This chain connects TRBV19 to TRBJ1-6, with D unresolved. The CDR3 has 15 residues. V was cut by 7 bases and J by 6 bases, with 16 bases left in between. Germline lookup yields CDR1 LNHDA and CDR2 SQIVND (reference sequence). The CDR3 sequence: CASTAWLSSNSPLHF. CDR3 nucleotides: TGTGCCAGTACCGCTTGGCTCTCGTCTAATTCACCCCTCCACTTT. Full variable domain (rest looked up from reference TRBV19 and TRBJ1-6): DGGITQSPKYLFRKEGQNVTLSCEQNLNHDAMYWYRQDPGQGLRLIYYSQIVNDFQKGDIAEGYSVSREKKESFPLTVTSAQKNPTAFYLCASTAWLSSNSPLHFGNGTRLTVT.

In DNA, the CDR3 is TGTGCCAGCAGCTTACACTCAGGGAACACTGAAGCTTTCTTT. It codes for CASSLHSGNTEAFF. This chain uses TRBV9 with TRBJ1-1; D gene ambiguous. CDR3 length: 14 amino acids. Germline V gene lookup returns CDR1 SGDLS and CDR2 YYNGEE. V was pared by 4 bases and J by 1 base, with 11 bases between.

The rearrangement uses TRBV5-1 and TRBJ2-4; tentatively, D is TRBD2 (5 bases). This CDR3 has 16 residues. Trimming shortened V by 0 bases and J by 2 bases, and 12 bases separated the two germline ends. Germline V lookup: CDR1 SGHRS, CDR2 YFSETQ. CDR3 bases: TGCGCCAGCAGCTTGGGCGACGGACTGTCCAAAAACATTCAGTACTTC. Amino acid sequence: CASSLGDGLSKNIQYF.

This chain uses TRBV19 with TRBJ2-1; 8 nucleotides line up with TRBD2. J gave up 8 bases and V 4 bases, and 7 bases lay outside the gene matches. Germline CDR1 reads LNHDA; CDR2 reads SQIVND (reference sequence). The CDR3 covers 14 residues. The CDR3 DNA is TGTGCCAGTAGTACCGGGACTAGATACGATGAGCAGTTCTTC. Its protein is CASSTGTRYDEQFF.

A note on this clone: At one end, the junction sequence differs from germline, possibly due to a read error. This chain uses TRBV7-9 with TRBJ2-3; D is possibly TRBD2 (5 bases). CDR3 length: 15 amino acids. Per germline, CDR1 SEHNR and CDR2 FQNEAQ (reference sequence). CDR3 amino acids: CSSSAIGQRADTQYF. In DNA, the CDR3 is TGTTCCAGCAGCGCCATCGGCCAGAGGGCAGATACGCAGTATTTT.

V usage is TRBV25-1 and J usage is TRBJ2-5, with a possible D match to TRBD1 (6 bases). The V end lost 4 bases, the J end lost 5 bases, and 11 bases lay between the germline ends. This CDR3 spans 13 amino acids. The V gene's germline CDR1 is MGHDK and CDR2 SYGVNS. DNA for the CDR3: TGTGCCAGCAGTGGCCAGGGGTTGGAGACCCAGTACTTC. It specifies CASSGQGLETQYF.

The chain recombines TRBV10-1 with TRBJ2-5; 9 nucleotides line up with TRBD2. V shed 0 bases and J 4 bases; nucleotides not matched to a gene: 6. Germline CDR1 is WNHNN and CDR2 is SYGVQD (reference sequence). The length of the CDR3 is 16 residues. CDR3 region: CASSESSGRPLETQYF. The CDR3 DNA follows: TGCGCCAGCAGTGAGTCGAGCGGGAGGCCCCTAGAGACCCAGTACTTC.

The V gene is TRBV6-1, the J gene TRBJ1-2; D is possibly TRBD1 (5 bases). Germline V gene lookup returns CDR1 MNHNS and CDR2 SASEGT. There are 13 residues in the CDR3. V was cut by 10 bases and J by 7 bases, with 19 bases left in between. DNA for the CDR3: TGTGCCATCCCACAGGTGCTGCTTGGTGGCTACACCTTC. This codes for CAIPQVLLGGYTF.

The chain links TRBV5-6 to TRBJ2-4; D might be TRBD2 (5 bases). The V gene lost 2 bases and the J gene lost 1 base, with 13 bases spanning the gap. The CDR3 loop spans 16 amino acids. Germline-derived CDR1 and CDR2 are SGHDT and YYEEEE. CDR3 bases: TGTGCCAGCAGCTTAGGAGGACTCAGTGCCAAAAACATTCAGTACTTC. Translating gives CASSLGGLSAKNIQYF.

The chain joins TRBV18 to TRBJ2-7; 11 bases map to TRBD1. The CDR3 covers 16 residues. Germline V lookup: CDR1 KGHSH, CDR2 LQKENI. V was pared by 0 bases and J by 2 bases, with 3 bases of the junction left unmatched. CDR3 protein: CASSPPGQGATYEQYF. The CDR3 region has the DNA TGTGCCAGCTCACCACCAGGACAGGGGGCGACCTACGAGCAGTACTTC.

Only one count was recorded for this clone. The rearrangement uses TRBV28 and TRBJ1-5, with a possible D match to TRBD1 (5 bases). The CDR3 is made up of 15 amino acids. Trimming cost V 6 bases and J 5 bases, with 17 bases left between them. The germline V gene has CDR1 MDHEN and CDR2 SYDVKM. The chain's CDR3 is CASRASRGNHQPQHF. The CDR3 region has the DNA TGTGCCAGCAGGGCGTCAAGGGGTAACCATCAGCCCCAGCATTTT.

This chain connects TRBV5-1 to TRBJ1-5, with TRBD1 as a possible D gene (5 bases). CDR3 length: 15 residues. Trimming took 1 base from V and 7 from J, leaving 15 bases between them. From germline, CDR1 is SGHRS and CDR2 YFSETQ. CDR3 nucleotide sequence: TGCGCCAGCAGCTTGACTACAGGTTCAGGGCAGCCCCAGCATTTT. It specifies CASSLTTGSGQPQHF.

The gene calls are TRBV7-9 and TRBJ2-2; 10 bases map to TRBD2. This CDR3 has 17 residues. V lost 5 bases to trimming and J lost 4 bases; unmatched junction nucleotides: 10. Germline V lookup: CDR1 SEHNR, CDR2 FQNEAQ (reference sequence). The CDR3 reads CASSPQAGGPLTGELFF. DNA for the CDR3: TGTGCCAGCAGCCCCCAAGCGGGAGGGCCACTCACCGGGGAGCTGTTTTTT.